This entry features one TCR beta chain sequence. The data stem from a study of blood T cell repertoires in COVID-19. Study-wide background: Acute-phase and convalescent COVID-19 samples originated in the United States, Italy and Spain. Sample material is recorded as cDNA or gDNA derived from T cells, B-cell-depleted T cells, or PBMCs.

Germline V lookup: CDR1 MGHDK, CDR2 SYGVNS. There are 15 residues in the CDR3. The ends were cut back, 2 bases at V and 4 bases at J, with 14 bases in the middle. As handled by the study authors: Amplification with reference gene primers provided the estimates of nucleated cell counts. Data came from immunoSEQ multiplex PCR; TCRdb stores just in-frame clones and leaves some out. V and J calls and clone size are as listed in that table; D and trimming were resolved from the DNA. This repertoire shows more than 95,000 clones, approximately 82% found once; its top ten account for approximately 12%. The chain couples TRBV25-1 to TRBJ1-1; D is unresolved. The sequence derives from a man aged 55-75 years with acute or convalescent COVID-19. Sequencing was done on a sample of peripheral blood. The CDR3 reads CASSEGSGKGTEAFF. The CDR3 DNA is TGTGCCAGCAGTGAAGGGAGTGGGAAGGGCACTGAAGCTTTCTTT.